This TCR beta chain was obtained from a study of T cell responses to AZD1222 COVID-19 vaccine (dated by TCRdb to the early 2020s). About the investigation overall: TCR sequencing was performed for 230 to 250 trial participants, of whom 200 to 220 were given two doses of AZD1222 and approximately 25 were given two doses of MenACWY control vaccine. Trial participants were enrolled into age subgroups of 18-55, 56-69 and 70-plus years, which contained around 140, 26 and 57 TCR-sequenced participants, respectively. Overall study outcomes, separate from this receptor: Most participants were white British and females outnumbered males, and the authors suggested that clonal diversity may have been underestimated. In the small 56-69-year group, the increase in depth fell short of significance, most likely because of low power. After two AZD1222 doses, spike-specific TCR breadth and depth were significantly higher than at day 0 and than in MenACWY recipients. Epitopes outside the regions mutated in the B.1.351 and B.1.1.7 variants were reportedly recognized by nearly half of the unique spike-specific TCRs. Only a handful of AZD1222 recipients were SARS-CoV-2 seropositive at baseline, limiting conclusions about previously exposed vaccinees. Vaccine-associated CD4 TCRs spanned the whole spike protein, with dominant responses in regions 160-218 and 743-854. Because no day 14 peak-response samples were available, repertoires were characterized only after the peak T cell response.

Comment on this clone: It has no known antigen specificity. Nothing much larger sits one base from this clone, and base qualities are not available.

The CDR3 regions of human TCRbeta chains were subjected to immunosequencing. The study's own analysis went as follows. TCRs in the repertoires were compared against a reference library of SARS-CoV-2-specific TCRs that had been generated with the MIRA antigen-specificity platform. Breadth was defined as the fraction of unique TCRs that were SARS-CoV-2-associated, and depth was defined as the fraction of total T cells that were SARS-CoV-2-associated. Using the MIRA data, each spike-specific TCR was mapped to the spike region that the TCR reacts to and placed in a CD4 or CD8 class. Log10-transformed breadth and depth values were compared by one-way ANOVA with Sidak's multiple comparisons tests. TCRdb holds this immuneACCESS table with in-frame rearrangements only. Some clones are missing; in checked studies, unresolved V genes explain under half, and the rest has no known cause. V, J and clone size are those of that table, while D and trimming were read from the DNA. The sample has approximately 80,000 clones on record, 75% to 90% of them singletons. The ten largest account for 9% to 13% of the sample.

In light of the paper, this sample's time point label describes: about 28 days (+/-7) after the second vaccine dose. AZD1222 recipients whose second dose came at about 4 weeks and those whose second dose came at about 12 weeks were combined into one group, since spike-specific TCR depth and breadth did not differ between the two schedules. Samples from vaccinated people were obtained from the UK trials COV001 and COV002, which included a single-blind randomized controlled phase 2/3 trial of AZD1222 (ChAdOx1 nCoV-19) in healthy adults. Trial participant PBMC samples were collected at day 0 and day 28 after the second dose for TCRbeta chain sequencing. V is pruned by 1 base and J by 5 bases, leaving 5 bases of the junction without a gene match. From the cysteine through the phenylalanine, the CDR3 covers 17 amino acids. Just the 51-base CDR3 DNA is kept, in frame starting at base 1. Reading the germline V gene gives CDR1 SGHNT and CDR2 YENEEA.

The sequences come from peripheral blood, collected 28 days after the second AZD1222 dose. The TCR sequence derives from an adult who received the AZD1222 COVID-19 vaccine. The V gene is TRBV11-3 and the J gene is TRBJ1-4, with TRBD1 identical over 12 junction bases. The CDR3 corresponds to CASSLGGTGGWNEKLFF. In nucleotides, the sequence is TGTGCCAGCAGCTTAGGCGGGACAGGGGGCTGGAATGAAAAACTGTTTTTT.